The present TCR beta chain was sequenced within a study of T cell responses to AZD1222 COVID-19 vaccine. As for the study in general: Second-dose recipients at about 4 or about 12 weeks were treated as one pooled group. Points from the study as a whole: Just a handful of people given AZD1222 tested seropositive at baseline. Repertoires in all cases were sampled only once the peak T cell response had passed. CD4 TCRs covered the whole spike, strongest at regions 160-218 and 743-854.

As concerns this clone: Its cognate antigen is unknown.

The CDR3 has 12 residues. Some clones are missing from TCRdb's copy, which holds only in-frame ones; the method was immunoSEQ multiplex PCR. The data show around 160,000 clones, with nearly 90% seen just once and 5.1% held by the top ten. The source was peripheral blood, collected on day 0 of AZD1222 vaccination. The chain links TRBV21-1 to TRBJ1-5; the DNA was not compared with TRBD1, the D call given in the table. TRBV21-1 is annotated as a pseudogene. The source is an adult in good health. The CDR3 DNA follows: TGTGCCAGTCCTCACAAGAATCAGCCCCAGCATTTT. This encodes CASPHKNQPQHF.